This T cell receptor beta chain was captured by sequencing in a study of early T cells in non-severe SARS-CoV-2 infection. Across the study: Investigators sequenced bulk RNA drawn from unsorted whole blood, and chains remained unpaired. Study-wide results and limits: Matching against VDJdb likely underestimated virus-specific expansions, favoring anti-spike CD8.

Individually, cDNA molecules had unique molecular identifiers attached to them. TCRdb called the 5' RACE reads again in MiXCR, with one record for every CDR3 protein. Among 55,000 to 85,000 distinct CDR3 sequences listed, roughly 13% were seen once. The CDR3 extends over 15 amino acids. V was shortened by 7 bases and J by 4 bases, with 18 bases between the two germline ends. Germline values: CDR1 ENHRY, CDR2 SYGVKD. The sample holds many counts of this clonotype. Its target is unknown. The rearrangement links TRBV10-3 to TRBJ2-3; D might be TRBD2 (5 bases). Specimen: whole blood. The source is an adult who was a healthcare worker with PCR-confirmed SARS-CoV-2 infection or an uninfected control (not recorded which). CDR3 protein: CAITPEGRASDTQYF. The CDR3 DNA sequence: TGTGCCATCACCCCCGAGGGCCGGGCATCAGATACGCAGTATTTT.